A selection of T cell receptor beta chains follows, all from one sample in a study of siplizumab effects on memory and regulatory T cells. Sequencing used immunoSEQ multiplex PCR; TCRdb keeps in-frame clones, though not all of them. The sample includes roughly 56,000 clones, about 98% of them seen just once. Sequencing was carried out using naive CD8+ T cells sorted from blood. Every receptor here comes from a human donor in good health. CDR3s leave out the opening cysteine and the closing phenylalanine or tryptophan. Size is stated for part of the rows, as once, few or many counts, or as a class when the clone is expanded.

- TRBV7-9 ASSLVGNQETQY
- TRBV7-9 ASSLADEQF
- TRBV2 ASSQLRTVSYEQY
- TRBV7-2 ASSSGQKVYEQY
- TRBV6-1 ASSEISGQGMDTQY
- TRBV7-9 ASSLAQDGYT
- TRBV7-6 ASSDHGLAGQETQY
- TRBV30 AWKAGAGETQY
- TRBV5-1 ASSSDRGPTYEQY
- TRBV27 ASSLVSGSYNEQF
once TRBV9 ASSPLGVEQY
once TRBV7-9 ASSQTGHNQPQH
- TRBV10-2 ASSEFQYSEQF
- TRBV11-3 ASSSVMVSGANVLT
- TRBV2 ASSTTSGRLYTGELF
- TRBV9 ASSAQGNSNQPQH
- TRBV20-1 SATGTEAST
- TRBV19 ASSGSGTSTDTQY
- TRBV6-1 ASSAWKGGSNQPQH
- TRBV5-6 ASSTTGNQPQH
- TRBV28 ASSLDGLNQPQH
- TRBV7-2 ASSSLSGGAGNTDTQY
- TRBV27 ASSFYSGENNEQF
- TRBV28 ASSQDTLTGELF
- TRBV9 ASSPSADSTDTQY
- TRBV2 ASSLGVIQPLH
- TRBV6-1 ASRIPGETEAF
- TRBV7-6 ASSQYTSTTGELF
- TRBV5-5 ASTPSLAPNTEAF
- TRBV9 ASEGSYNEQF
- TRBV5-4 ASSLGGTGSSYEQY
- TRBV7-9 ASSSILQEYEQY
- TRBV30 AWSDLLGNEQF
- TRBV4-1 ASSPRGASGKNEQF
- TRBV7-9 ASSYAQKDALH
- TRBV30 AWSVGIGARGEAF
- TRBV27 ASSLEGTAQPQH
once TRBV7-9 ASSLTAIAGGTSETQY
- TRBV2 ASSEGKGSGSLDTQY
- TRBV5-6 ASSHRTAEAF
- TRBV6-1 ASSRTSGKDYEQY
- TRBV5-6 ASSLSREDGYT
- TRBV5-1 ASSLGLAGHAIYEQY
- TRBV7-9 ASSREREWGGKTDTQY
- TRBV30 AWSLLAGGEQY
- TRBV4-3 ASSQDRDRGYEQY
- TRBV5-5 ASSSGTSGSIYNEQF
- TRBV6-5 ASSVPGGASYEQY
- TRBV19 ASSGTSAGSDTQY
- TRBV27 ASTQTVAGQETQY
- TRBV30 AWRGGTGADTQY
- TRBV4-1 ASSSDRGLPYEQY
once TRBV4-1 ASGKYIPGDTQY
- TRBV7-6 ASSSLQGSNQPQH